This is a list of T cell receptor beta chains from one sample in a study of regulatory T cells in long-lasting Graves disease. MiXCR, applied by TCRdb to the multiplex PCR reads, yields one record per CDR3 protein. Here the sample spans around 500,000 distinct CDR3 sequences, 12% being singletons. The same specimen was also included in a second study, on T cells in Graves' hyperthyroidism and ophthalmopathy.

The specimen comprised peripheral blood mononuclear cells (PBMCs), sampled at new diagnosis, from a patient treated with antithyroid drugs. All receptors derive from a woman aged 25 to 39 with Graves disease. CDR3s include the opening cysteine and the closing phenylalanine or tryptophan. A D gene is named only where the DNA matches it firmly. Clone size is stated in some rows and not others, as once, few, many or a class when expanded.

. TRBJ1-4 TRBV7-9 . TGTGCCAGCAGTGGGACGGAAAAACTGTTTTTT CASSGTEKLFF
many TRBJ2-3 TRBV12-3/TRBV12-4 . TGTGCCAGCAGTTTCTCAACCCGCCCCGGAGATACGCAGTATTTT CASSFSTRPGDTQYF
many TRBJ2-3 TRBV28 TRBD2 TGTGCCAGCAGTTTATACCGCGGGGGACCAGATACGCAGTATTTT CASSLYRGGPDTQYF
. TRBJ2-7 TRBV4-1 TRBD1 TGCGCCAGCAGCTCCCCAGGGGGCGCTAACTACGAGCAGTACTTC CASSSPGGANYEQYF
many TRBJ2-4 TRBV30 . TGTGCCTGGAGTCCCTCTTACGTCAGGGCCAAAAACATTCAGTACTTC CAWSPSYVRAKNIQYF
. TRBJ2-7 TRBV10-3 . TGTGCCATCAGCCGTCAGGGGAAGGGTCCCTACGAGCAGTACTTC CAISRQGKGPYEQYF
many TRBJ1-1 TRBV30 . TGTGCCTGGAGACATAAGTCGGCAGGGGCTAACACTGAAGCTTTCTTT CAWRHKSAGANTEAFF
many TRBJ2-4 TRBV5-1 TRBD2 TGCGCCAGCAGCTCCCCGATCGCGCGGGAGGGCCGGGAGGCCAAAAACATTCAGTACTTC CASSSPIAREGREAKNIQYF
many TRBJ2-7 TRBV28 . TGTGCCAGCAGCTATACAGGGCCCTACGAGCAGTACTTC CASSYTGPYEQYF
. TRBJ1-3 TRBV5-1 . TGCGCCAGCAGCTTGGACAGTAACTCTGGAAACACCATATATTTT CASSLDSNSGNTIYF
. TRBJ2-3 TRBV29-1 TRBD1 TGCAGCGTGACAGGGGAAAGCACAGATACGCAGTATTTT CSVTGESTDTQYF
many TRBJ2-3 TRBV11-2 TRBD2 TGTGCCAGCAGCCACAATAGCGGGATGCAGCGAGATACGCAGTATTTT CASSHNSGMQRDTQYF
many TRBJ2-7 TRBV29-1 . TGCAGCGTTGTGGACGGACCATCCTACGAGCAGTACTTC CSVVDGPSYEQYF
many TRBJ2-3 TRBV2 . TGTGCCAGCAGGGCCCGGTCAAGCACAGATACGCAGTATTTT CASRARSSTDTQYF
. TRBJ2-5 TRBV3-1 . TGTGCCAGCAGTGGGGGGACAGCGCAAGAGACCCAGTACTTC CASSGGTAQETQYF
many TRBJ2-7 TRBV6-2/TRBV6-3 . TGTGCCAGCAGTTACGGCTCCCACGAGCAGTACTTC CASSYGSHEQYF
many TRBJ2-7 TRBV20-1 TRBD2 TGCAGTGCTAGAGATCTTCGGGAGGGCTCCTACGAGCAGTACTTC CSARDLREGSYEQYF
. TRBJ2-5 TRBV6-2/TRBV6-3 . TGTGCCAGCAGTTACGTCTCTAAGAGGGAGACCCAGTACTTC CASSYVSKRETQYF
few TRBJ1-5 TRBV7-2 . TGTGCCAGCAGCCCCGCTATGGGTCCCCAGCATTTT CASSPAMGPQHF
. TRBJ1-2 TRBV29-1 . TGCAGCGCCTGGGAGACTTCCTATGGCTACACCTTC CSAWETSYGYTF
many TRBJ1-1 TRBV14 . TGTGCCAGCAGCCTCTTCGCCGGTGACACTGAAGCTTTCTTT CASSLFAGDTEAFF
. TRBJ2-7 TRBV7-9 TRBD2 TGTGCCAGCAGCTTGGGTGCTAGCGGGAGGTTATCGGGCAACTACGAGCAGTACTTC CASSLGASGRLSGNYEQYF
few TRBJ2-7 TRBV9 . TGTGCCAGCAGCCCCCTCGGGGACCACCCGGGCGAGCAGTACTTC CASSPLGDHPGEQYF
many TRBJ2-7 TRBV18 . TGTGCCAGCTCACCGTGGGAGGGGCCACAGGGGAGCGAGCAGTACTTC CASSPWEGPQGSEQYF
many TRBJ2-5 TRBV2 TRBD2 TGTGCCAGCAGTGTACCAGCGGGAGGGCCTCGGGAGACCCAGTACTTC CASSVPAGGPRETQYF
many TRBJ2-3 TRBV2 . TGTGCCAGCAGTGAAAGACTAAAACTCGTAGGGAGTGGGGGCACAGATACGCAGTATTTT CASSERLKLVGSGGTDTQYF
many TRBJ1-2 TRBV28 . TGTGCCAGCAGTCCGCGATCCTCGACCATATATGGCTACACCTTC CASSPRSSTIYGYTF
. TRBJ1-1 TRBV11-2 TRBD1 TGTGCCAGCAGCGACCGGACAGGGGGCTATGAAGCTTCCTTT CASSDRTGGYEASF
few TRBJ1-1 TRBV7-9 TRBD1 TGCGCCAGCAACCGGGGACAGCCGCCTGAAGCTTTCTTT CASNRGQPPEAFF
. TRBJ2-3 TRBV3-1 . TGTGCCAGCAGCCAAAGAGGGGCAGATACGCAGTATTTT CASSQRGADTQYF
many TRBJ2-1 TRBV3-1 TRBD2 TGTGCCAGTCGGACTAGCGGCAATGAGCAGTTCTTC CASRTSGNEQFF
few TRBJ1-5 TRBV28 TRBD1 TGTGCCAGCACCGATGGGACAGTTGGCAATCAGCCCCAGCATTTT CASTDGTVGNQPQHF
. TRBJ2-5 TRBV29-1 . TGCAGCGTTGAAGATCCACCCCGACCCCAGTACTTC CSVEDPPRPQYF
many TRBJ2-3 TRBV29-1 TRBD2 TGCAGCGTTGATCTGGGACTAGGGACAGATACGCAGTATTTT CSVDLGLGTDTQYF
few TRBJ1-5 TRBV6-1 . TGTGCCAGCTTACCGGGGACCGCCTTTTGGCAGCCCCAGCATTTT CASLPGTAFWQPQHF
many TRBJ2-3 TRBV5-4 . TGTGCCAGCAGCCACCAGAGCACAGATACGCAGTATTTT CASSHQSTDTQYF
many TRBJ1-2 TRBV30 TRBD1 TGTGCCTGGAGTGTAGGCCGACAGGGCGGGCCCCAACTTATGGGCTACACCTTC CAWSVGRQGGPQLMGYTF
. TRBJ1-1 TRBV29-1 . TGCAGCGTTGATTGGGGTTGGACTGAAGCTTTCTTT CSVDWGWTEAFF
many TRBJ2-7 TRBV2 . TGTGCCAGCTACGGACGGACACGGGCTACCTACGAGCAGTACTTC CASYGRTRATYEQYF
many TRBJ2-3 TRBV19 . TGTGCCAGTAGGAGCCTAGCGACAATGAGCACAGATACGCAGTATTTT CASRSLATMSTDTQYF
many TRBJ2-5 TRBV5-1 . TGCGCCAGCAGCCTAACAGAGCTAAAGTACTTC CASSLTELKYF
many TRBJ1-1 TRBV27 TRBD1 TGTGCCAGCAAACGAGGACAGGGGCTGAACACTGAAGCTTTCTTT CASKRGQGLNTEAFF
. TRBJ1-3 TRBV19 . TGTGCCAGTAGTCCCAGCGCCGACTCAAGCTCTGGAAACACCATATATTTT CASSPSADSSSGNTIYF
many TRBJ2-7 TRBV20-1 . TGCAGTGCTAGAGATACGGGCAGAGGCTACGAGCAGTACTTC CSARDTGRGYEQYF
many TRBJ1-1 TRBV6-2/TRBV6-3 . TGTGCCAGCAGTCGGGGGGGCAGTTTGACTGAAGCTTTCTTT CASSRGGSLTEAFF
many TRBJ1-5 TRBV5-1 . TGCGCCAGCAGCTTGATATCTAGCGCCAATAGCAATCAGCCCCAGCATTTT CASSLISSANSNQPQHF
few TRBJ2-3 TRBV7-9 . TGTGCCAGCAGCTTCGCGACCTACACAGATACGCAGTATTTT CASSFATYTDTQYF
. TRBJ1-2 TRBV5-5 TRBD1 TGTGCCAGCAGCTTGGGAGCCGGGACAGGGTATGGCTACACCTTC CASSLGAGTGYGYTF
many TRBJ1-2 TRBV30 TRBD1 TGTGCCTGGAGTGGGACAGGAAACTATGGCTACACCTTC CAWSGTGNYGYTF
. TRBJ2-1 TRBV7-6 . TGTGCCAGAACCTTTTACGCGGAGAACAATGAGCAGTTCTTC CARTFYAENNEQFF
. TRBJ1-1 TRBV7-3 TRBD1 TGTGCCAGCAGTCCCGAAGGGACAGGGTATACTGAAGCTTTCTTT CASSPEGTGYTEAFF
few TRBJ2-1 TRBV5-6 . TGTGCCAGCAGCTTTTCCCGTGTCGATGAGCAGTTCTTC CASSFSRVDEQFF
once TRBJ2-1 TRBV28 TRBD1 TGTGCCAGCAGTTCGGGACAGGGGGACAATGAGCAGTTCTTC CASSSGQGDNEQFF
many TRBJ2-1 TRBV19 . TGTGCCAGTAGTATATACAGCGGGTACGTCGGGGAGCAGTTCTTC CASSIYSGYVGEQFF
many TRBJ1-1 TRBV28 . TGTGCCAGCAGTTTATCTGGACCCCTGGGGACTGAAGCTTTCTTT CASSLSGPLGTEAFF
. TRBJ2-1 TRBV12-3/TRBV12-4 TRBD1 TGTGCCAGCAATTGGGGACAGGGGAAATACAATGAGCAGTTCTTC CASNWGQGKYNEQFF
few TRBJ2-1 TRBV7-3 . TGTGCCAGCAGCTTAAGGGCAGGGGCATACAATGAGCAGTTCTTC CASSLRAGAYNEQFF
. TRBJ2-5 TRBV29-1 . TGCAGCGCCCTACACGCAGGGGCCCTGGGAGAGACCCAGTACTTC CSALHAGALGETQYF
. TRBJ1-2 TRBV20-1 . TGCAGTGCTAGAGAATCGGGGTACTATGGCTGCACCTTC CSARESGYYGCTF